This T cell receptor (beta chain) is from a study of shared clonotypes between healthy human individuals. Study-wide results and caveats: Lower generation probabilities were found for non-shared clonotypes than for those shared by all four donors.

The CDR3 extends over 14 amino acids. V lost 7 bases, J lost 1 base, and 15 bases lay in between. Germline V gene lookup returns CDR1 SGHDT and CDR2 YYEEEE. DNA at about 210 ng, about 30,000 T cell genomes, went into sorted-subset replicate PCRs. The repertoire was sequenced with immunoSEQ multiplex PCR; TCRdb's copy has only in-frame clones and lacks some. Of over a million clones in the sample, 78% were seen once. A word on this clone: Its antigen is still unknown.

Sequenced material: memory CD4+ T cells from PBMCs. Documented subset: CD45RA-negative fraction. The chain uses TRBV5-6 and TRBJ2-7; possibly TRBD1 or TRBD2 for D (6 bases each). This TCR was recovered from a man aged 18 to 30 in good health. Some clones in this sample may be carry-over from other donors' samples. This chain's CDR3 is CASSRWGASYEQYF. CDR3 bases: TGTGCCAGCTCTAGATGGGGGGCGTCCTACGAGCAGTACTTC.